The source of this T cell receptor beta chain is a study of cytomegalovirus exposure and HLA in healthy donors. General observations from the study: The authors listed 164 TCR beta chains as cytomegalovirus-associated. Sequence variants that were highly shared formed a cluster that was likely a sequencing artifact.

A note on this clone: The antigen is undetermined.

The PCR employed 60 Vbeta primers together with 13 Jbeta primers. Produced via immunoSEQ multiplex PCR; TCRdb's table is partial and in-frame only. The sample records approximately 190,000 clones, more than 65% being singletons. Unmatched junction bases numbered 12, after V lost 10 bases and J lost 4 bases. The germline V gene encodes CDR1 MDHEN and CDR2 SYDVKM. This CDR3 contains 15 residues. The chain employs TRBV28 and TRBJ1-2; 10 bases match TRBD1. The TCR sequence derives from a man aged 40-55 years in good health and CMV-seropositive. Source material: PBMCs. The CDR3 DNA sequence: TGTGCCATCACGTACGACAGGGGGCGATCCTATGGCTACACCTTC. This translates into CAITYDRGRSYGYTF.